This T cell receptor (beta chain) was captured in a study of T cells in Graves' hyperthyroidism and ophthalmopathy (dated by TCRdb to the late 2010s). About the investigation overall: Peripheral blood samples were taken at initial diagnosis, before any treatment was given. In several Graves' hyperthyroidism patients, the study also compared T-cell repertoires from thyroid tissue with T-cell repertoires from blood. The roughly 94 discovery patients were randomly split 7:3 into training and test sets. Once sampling was done, hyperthyroidism patients were given methimazole at a starting dose of 30 mg daily, whereas ophthalmopathy patients were given high-dose intravenous methylprednisolone. TCR V-J signatures able to tell the groups apart were searched for in a discovery cohort of 100 patients, of whom 43 had Graves' ophthalmopathy and under 65 had stable Graves' hyperthyroidism. Prospective prediction of ophthalmopathy was tested in an independent validation cohort consisting of 18 hyperthyroidism patients and 17 patients who later progressed to ophthalmopathy. TCR Vbeta CDR3 sequencing of 120 to 150 peripheral blood samples (under 45 ophthalmopathy, 75 to 85 hyperthyroidism and approximately 17 progressor patients) is reported in the paper. Paper-wide results and their limitations: In cross-validation, a model built on a 13 V-J signature told ophthalmopathy apart from stable hyperthyroidism with 85% to 90% sensitivity and about 81% specificity, and in testing the same model reached 80%/75%. During validation, the model predicted progression to ophthalmopathy a median of approximately 7 months ahead of onset, with around 70% sensitivity and roughly 75% specificity. Sample size was not statistically predetermined, and investigators were not blinded to group allocation. Most expanded thyroid clonotypes (frequency above 0.001) were also detected in blood, a finding suggesting that blood repertoires may reflect thyroid immune responses.

TCR beta CDR3 regions were amplified from RNA transcripts. The TCR CDR3 was subjected to a first round of RT-PCR using the HTBI primer set and the Qiagen OneStep RT-PCR kit. Libraries were constructed in a second round of multiplex PCR, after which size selection and purification were carried out. Libraries were sequenced paired-end with 100 bp reads on an Illumina HiSeq2000. Turning to the authors' computational methods: Raw data were processed with SOAPnuke, discarding reads with adapters, uncalled bases, mean Phred below 15, or no exact constant-primer or identifier match. COPE v1.2.5 was used to merge the high-quality paired reads, and each unique nucleotide sequence was defined as a clonotype. MiTCR v1.1 was used to align clonotypes to the IMGT TRBV, TRBD and TRBJ reference segments. Only V-J combinations with frequency above 0.0001, covering 99% to 99.2% of repertoires, were analysed. A TCS score was defined as the ratio between F50 (clonal expansion) and ExV (chaos), using BLOSUM62-based TCRdist between CDR3 peptides within each V-J. Welch's t-statistics and random forest reduced some 510 V-J features to roughly 13, which were used in a naive Bayes classifier (R e1071). TCRdb cleaned the public reads at Q25 with fastp, built clones with MiXCR and kept in-frame beta chains. Each entry merges the rows of one CDR3 protein and shows their most common DNA and genes. TCRdb's processing, not the authors', yielded these V and J calls. Recorded for this sample are approximately 740,000 distinct CDR3 sequences; approximately 15% of them occurred a single time. The top ten clones comprise 10% of the sample.

Concerning this clonotype: What this receptor recognizes is not known. Base quality data are lacking; no much larger clone is found one base away.

Stable Graves' hyperthyroidism was defined as the absence of progression to ophthalmopathy over 18 months of follow-up. Hyperthyroidism patients were newly diagnosed, had a disease duration of under 2 months, and were aged 18 to 65 years. Exclusion was applied to patients with uncontrolled infections, other autoimmune diseases, pregnancy or lactation. Diagnoses were established on the basis of clinical symptoms, serum thyroxine and TRAb, thyroid ultrasound, and orbital computed tomography. Ficoll-Paque density gradient centrifugation was used to isolate PBMCs from around 9.1 ml of fresh peripheral blood. Trizol reagent was used to extract total RNA, and RNA quality was then checked on an Agilent 2100 Bioanalyzer. The sequence was obtained from a woman between 18 and 30 years old with Graves' hyperthyroidism. The sequencing sample was made of blood.

The CDR3 protein sequence reads: CASSYSISESGTDTQYF. The bases read TGTGCCAGCAGTTACTCCATTAGCGAGAGTGGTACAGATACGCAGTATTTT. The chain is made from TRBV6-5 and TRBJ2-3; TRBD2 is a possible D gene, resting on 5 matching bases. CDR1 and CDR2, looked up from the germline V gene, are MNHEY and SVGAGI. The trim is 0 bases for V and 3 bases for J, with a gap of 16 bases between the germline ends. From its cysteine to its phenylalanine, the CDR3 spans 17 amino acids. Only CDR3 DNA is held: 51 bases, read in frame from base 1.